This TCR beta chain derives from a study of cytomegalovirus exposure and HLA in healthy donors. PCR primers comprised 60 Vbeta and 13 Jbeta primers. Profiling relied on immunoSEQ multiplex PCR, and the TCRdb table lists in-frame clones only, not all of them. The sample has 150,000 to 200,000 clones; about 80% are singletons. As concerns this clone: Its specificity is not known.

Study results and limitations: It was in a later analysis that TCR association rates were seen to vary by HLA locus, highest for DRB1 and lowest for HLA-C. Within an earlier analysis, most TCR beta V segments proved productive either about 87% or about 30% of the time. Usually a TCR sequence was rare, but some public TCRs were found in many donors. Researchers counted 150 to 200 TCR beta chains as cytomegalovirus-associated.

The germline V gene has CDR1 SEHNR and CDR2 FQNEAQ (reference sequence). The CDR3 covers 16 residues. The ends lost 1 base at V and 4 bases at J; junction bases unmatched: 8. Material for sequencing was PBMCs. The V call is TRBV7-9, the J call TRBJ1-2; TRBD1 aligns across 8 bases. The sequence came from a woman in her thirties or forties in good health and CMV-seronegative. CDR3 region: CASSLDPPGGLYGYTF. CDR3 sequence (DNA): TGTGCCAGCAGCTTAGATCCCCCAGGGGGCCTCTATGGCTACACCTTC.